These 15 T cell receptor beta chains originate from one sample sequenced in a study of regulatory T cells in long-lasting Graves disease (dated by TCRdb to about 2021). Libraries were prepared through multiplex PCR. Sequenced using an Illumina HiSeq 4000. To build TCR beta libraries, CDR3 regions were amplified by Arm-PCR using iRepertoire HTBI primers. TCRdb handled the public reads itself, with Q25 trimming in fastp and clone calling in MiXCR, and kept productive beta chains. Here each entry gathers all rows of one CDR3 protein and keeps the most common genes and DNA. This sample holds just over 600,000 distinct CDR3 sequences; approximately 15% were observed only once. More than 15% of the sample is taken by the ten largest. This specimen's time point label, per the study, means: newly diagnosed GD, antithyroid drugs for less than 3 months. For both TCR sequencing and RNA sequencing, RNA was extracted from PBMCs in TRIzol.

This same sample was also taken into another study, of T cells in Graves' hyperthyroidism and ophthalmopathy.

The sample was peripheral blood mononuclear cells (PBMCs), taken at new diagnosis, from a patient treated with antithyroid drugs. The receptor set was obtained from a woman under 40 with Graves disease. Donor details come from another sample of the same person, matched by shared clones.

The J gene is TRBJ2-1, the V gene TRBV3-1; the D gene is possibly TRBD1 (5 bases). Germline V CDR1 and CDR2: LGHDT, YNNKEL (reference sequence). The CDR3 spans 18 residues. Trimming pared 0 bases from V and 8 bases from J, leaving 23 bases between. The CDR3 coding sequence is TGTGCCAGCAGCCAAGACCATTGGGGCGGCCCGCGGACGGATGAGCAGTTCTTC. It specifies CASSQDHWGGPRTDEQFF.

V usage is TRBV28 and J usage is TRBJ1-2; TRBD1 agrees at 12 bases. This CDR3 comprises 16 residues. The V gene's germline CDR1 is MDHEN and CDR2 SYDVKM. J was trimmed by 2 bases and V by 6 bases; bases with no gene match: 7. The chain's CDR3 is CASRRGQGALNYGYTF. The CDR3 coding sequence is TGTGCCAGCAGACGGGGACAGGGGGCGCTCAACTATGGCTACACCTTC.

This clonotype was seen only a few times. V is TRBV6-2 or TRBV6-3 and J is TRBJ2-5; D may be TRBD2 (6 bases). The ends were cut back, 5 bases at V and 4 bases at J, with 23 bases in the middle. Looked up from germline, CDR1 is MNHEY and CDR2 is SVGEGT. The CDR3 length is 17 residues. The CDR3 spells CASSPLGGGGVGETQYF. The CDR3 nucleotides are TGTGCCAGCAGTCCCCTGGGGGGTGGGGGAGTTGGAGAGACCCAGTACTTC.

This chain joins TRBV7-9 and TRBJ2-5; tentatively, D is TRBD1 (6 bases). Looked up from germline, CDR1 is SEHNR and CDR2 is FQNEAQ (reference sequence). The CDR3 length is 14 residues. The V and J ends lost 2 bases and 4 bases respectively, with 11 bases between them. This chain's CDR3 is CASSLFSRGETQYF. CDR3 nucleotides: TGTGCCAGCAGCTTATTTAGCAGGGGAGAGACCCAGTACTTC.

In its sample, this clonotype was seen many times. This rearrangement joins TRBV12-3 or TRBV12-4 to TRBJ2-7; unclear D gene. The CDR3 is made up of 15 amino acids. The V end was cut by 6 bases, the J end by 0 bases, with 15 bases between. CDR3 nucleotide sequence: TGTGCCAGCAGCCTCGGCCGATTTTTCTCCTACGAGCAGTACTTC. Translated: CASSLGRFFSYEQYF.

In this sample, this clonotype turned up a few times. The chain uses TRBV6-5 and TRBJ2-1, with D possibly TRBD1 on 6 matching bases. The V gene lost 3 bases and the J gene lost 6 bases, with 24 bases spanning the gap. Germline V gene sequence: CDR1 MNHEY, CDR2 SVGAGI. This CDR3 is 18 amino acids long. The CDR3 DNA sequence: TGTGCCAGCAGTTATCTGACAGGCTGGCGGATCTCGGCCAATGAGCAGTTCTTC. This translates into CASSYLTGWRISANEQFF.

The rearrangement uses TRBV24-1 and TRBJ1-3; D call uncertain. CDR3 length: 13 amino acids. The germline gives CDR1 KGHDR, CDR2 SFDVKD. V was pared by 5 bases and J by 4 bases, with 8 bases between. The CDR3, as DNA: TGTGCCACCAGTGGAGAGGTCGGAAACACCATATATTTT. Translating gives CATSGEVGNTIYF.

This clonotype was seen at least ten times. The chain couples TRBV9 to TRBJ2-1; 8 bases map to TRBD1. Trimming removed 4 bases from V and 8 bases from J; junction bases left unmatched: 11. In germline, CDR1 is SGDLS, CDR2 YYNGEE. This CDR3 has 15 residues. This chain's CDR3 is CASSRAGQVPDEQFF. The CDR3 DNA is TGTGCCAGCAGCCGCGCGGGACAGGTTCCTGATGAGCAGTTCTTC.

This clonotype was seen a handful of times. V usage is TRBV28 and J usage is TRBJ1-6; the D gene is possibly TRBD1 (5 bases). V was shortened by 7 bases and J by 6 bases, with 13 bases between the two germline ends. CDR3 length: 14 amino acids. CDR1 is MDHEN, CDR2 SYDVKM, per germline. The CDR3 protein is CASISGPSNSPLHF. Written as DNA, the CDR3 is TGTGCCAGCATTTCGGGACCCTCTAATTCACCCCTCCACTTT.

This clonotype was seen a few times. This chain connects TRBV4-2 to TRBJ1-5; TRBD1 matches at 7 bases. This CDR3 comprises 16 residues. V was pared by 0 bases and J by 6 bases, with 8 bases of the junction left unmatched. Germline values: CDR1 LGHNA, CDR2 YNFKEQ. In DNA, the CDR3 is TGTGCCAGCAGCCAAGAAGGGGGCAGTGGTTCTCAGCCCCAGCATTTT. Translation: CASSQEGGSGSQPQHF.

At least ten counts were recorded for this clonotype. The chain couples TRBV6-5 to TRBJ1-1; a possible D gene is TRBD1 (5 bases). The CDR3 consists of 16 residues. The V and J ends lost 2 bases and 1 base respectively, with 14 bases between them. The germline V gene has CDR1 MNHEY and CDR2 SVGAGI. Here the CDR3 reads CASSYGWGVTNTEAFF. As DNA, the CDR3 is TGTGCCAGCAGTTACGGGTGGGGCGTCACGAACACTGAAGCTTTCTTT.

This clonotype came up a few times. V gene TRBV20-1 combines with J gene TRBJ2-7; D not certain. V was trimmed by 8 bases and J by 2 bases, leaving 13 bases between them. Germline V gives CDR1 DFQATT, CDR2 SNEGSKA (reference sequence). The CDR3 has 12 residues. CDR3 DNA sequence: TGCAGTTCGGCAGGATCGGCCTACGAGCAGTACTTC. Its protein product is CSSAGSAYEQYF.

This chain uses TRBV6-1 with TRBJ2-7; TRBD2 agrees at 12 bases. Per the germline V gene, CDR1 is MNHNS and CDR2 is SASEGT. The V gene end was trimmed by 3 bases and the J gene end by 6 bases; junction bases not matched to a gene: 3. The CDR3 has 14 amino acids. The CDR3 nucleotides are TGTGCCAGCAGTGATGGACTAGCGGGATCCGAGCAGTACTTC. Its translation is CASSDGLAGSEQYF.

On this clonotype: A read error likely explains this, since a far larger clone differs by one base. The V and J genes are TRBV28 and TRBJ1-5, with unresolved D. This CDR3 has 12 residues. Germline V gene sequence: CDR1 MDHEN, CDR2 SYDVKM. Trimming left V 7 bases short and J 3 bases short, with 7 bases between. CDR3 amino acids: CASISNNQPQHF. The CDR3 DNA reads as TGTGCCAGCATTTCGAACAATCAGCCCCAGCATTTT.

This clonotype has a count of ten or more. This sequence joins TRBV27 and TRBJ2-3; perhaps D is TRBD1 or TRBD2 (5 bases each). Trimming removed 6 bases from V and 6 bases from J, with 22 bases in between. The CDR3 has 16 residues. Germline CDR1 and CDR2: MNHEY and SMNVEV (reference sequence). CDR3 in amino acids: CASSLRGTSRTDTQYF. Here the CDR3 DNA reads TGTGCCAGCAGCTTACGTGGGACCTCGAGGACGGATACGCAGTATTTT.